These 18 T cell receptor beta chains were all obtained from the same sample, sequenced in a study of CD8+ T cells in alopecia areata. Cutaneous lymph nodes were pooled and cells sorted by CD4, CD8alpha, NKG2D, NKG2ACE and more. Extraction and reverse transcription of RNA yielded cDNA as the sequencing template. TCRdb keeps only in-frame clones here, not all; method: immunoSEQ multiplex PCR. Recorded here are over 15,000 clones, none singletons. Source material: CD8+ T cells sorted from a lymph node. The source of these receptors is a C3H/HeJ mouse with alopecia areata. For the strain, the MHC haplotype given is H2-k.

About this clone: Gene names refer to mouse genes. The observed sequence ends 4 residues before the CDR3 terminus, with the missing tail filled in from the germline J gene. This chain uses TRBV1 with TRBJ1-4, with TRBD1 matching over 9 bases. The germline V gene encodes CDR1 NSQYPW and CDR2 LRSPGD (reference sequence). This CDR3 contains 15 residues. The sequenced CDR3 bases are TGCACCTGCAGTGGAACAGGGGGCACGGCCGAA. Protein sequence: CTCSGTGGTAE. The whole CDR3 sequence is CTCSGTGGTAERLFF.

With regard to this clone: The gene names here belong to mouse. CDR3 DNA, as far as it was read: TGTGCCAGCGGTGATGCTCGACTGGGGGGGCGGAGACGTGAC. Translated: CASGDARLGGRRRD. The whole CDR3 is CASGDARLGGRRRDTQYF. The chain combines TRBV13-2 with TRBJ2-5; 12 bases line up with TRBD2. The read is 4 residues too short to cover the CDR3 end, so that end is filled in from the germline J gene. CDR1 and CDR2 (germline): NNHNN, SYGAGS (reference sequence). The CDR3 spans 18 residues.

This clone was detected a few times. DNA and listed protein disagree at residue 13, so the protein shown here was translated from the DNA. Mouse names are used for the genes. The CDR3 end falls 3 residues outside the read, so it is completed with the germline J gene. The rearrangement joins TRBV16 to TRBJ1-3; TRBD1 matches 8 bases. The length of the CDR3 is 16 residues. In germline, CDR1 is SGHSA, CDR2 FRNQAP. V shed 1 base and J 0 bases; nucleotides not matched to a gene: 2. The CDR3 sequence: CASSLGDRISGNTLYF. The DNA read from the CDR3 is TGTGCAAGCAGCTTAGGGGACAGGATTTCTGGAAATACG.

This clone is labeled as medium-sized (0.01 to 0.1%). Gene names denote mouse genes. The read falls 4 residues short of the CDR3 end, and the missing part is taken from the germline J gene. J is TRBJ1-4 and V is TRBV13-3, with TRBD1 as a possible D gene (6 bases). The V and J ends lost 5 bases and 0 bases respectively, with 11 bases between them. Germline assignment: CDR1 NNHDY and CDR2 SYVADS. This CDR3 has 15 residues. The part of the CDR3 DNA that was read is TGTGCCAGCAGCCCGGGACACTTTTCCAACGAA. Amino acid sequence: CASSPGHFSNE. The entire CDR3 protein reads CASSPGHFSNERLFF.

A few counts support this clone. Gene names denote mouse genes. The observed sequence ends 4 residues before the CDR3 terminus, with the missing tail filled in from the germline J gene. This chain links TRBV31 with TRBJ2-2; 11 nucleotides align to TRBD2. The CDR3 has 17 amino acids. Germline V gene lookup returns CDR1 GKSSPN and CDR2 SITVG. With 0 bases clipped from V and 2 bases from J, the junction kept 5 bases outside the gene matches. The CDR3 loop reads CAWSLNWGGANTGQLYF. The covered CDR3 bases are TGTGCCTGGAGTCTAAACTGGGGGGGCGCGAACACCGGG.

For this clone: Germline and genes: mouse. The read terminates 4 residues ahead of where the CDR3 ends, so the germline J gene completes it. The V gene is TRBV13-3, the J gene TRBJ2-1; 12 bases line up with TRBD2. V gave up 2 bases and J gave up 0 bases; unmatched junction bases: 3. This CDR3 region has 17 residues. CDR1 and CDR2 (germline): NNHDY, SYVADS. This chain's CDR3 is CASSEGLGGTNYAEQFF. Partial CDR3 DNA: TGTGCCAGCAGTGAAGGACTGGGGGGGACTAACTATGCT.

Of note for this clone: Genes and germline come from the mouse. The read ends 4 residues early relative to the CDR3; the germline J gene fills the gap. This chain joins TRBV19 and TRBJ2-3; 9 nucleotides align to TRBD2. CDR3 size: 14 residues. Germline V gene data show CDR1 as FNHDT and CDR2 as SITEND (reference sequence). The trim removed 4 bases at V and 4 bases at J, leaving 4 bases unmatched. The DNA read from the CDR3 is TGTGCCAGCAGTGTCTGGGGGGGTTCAGAA. Residues: CASSVWGGSE. The whole CDR3 protein is CASSVWGGSETLYF.

This clone was seen a handful of times. The gene names here belong to mouse. The sequence runs out 4 residues before the end of the CDR3; the remainder is reconstructed from the germline J gene. The gene calls are TRBV19 and TRBJ2-7; D is perhaps TRBD2 (6 bases). Between the trimmed V and J ends, which lost 1 base and 0 bases, there was a span of 8 bases. The length of the CDR3 is 14 residues. CDR1 is FNHDT, CDR2 SITEND, per germline (reference sequence). The CDR3 loop reads CASSILGDSYEQYF. The part of the CDR3 DNA that was read is TGTGCCAGCAGTATATTGGGGGACTCCTAT.

This clone was picked up a small number of times. Gene names are mouse gene names. The CDR3 end falls 4 residues outside the read, so it is completed with the germline J gene. J is TRBJ2-7 and V is TRBV1; a possible D gene is TRBD2 (7 bases). The CDR3 has 15 amino acids. The V gene lost 0 bases and the J gene lost 3 bases, with 12 bases spanning the gap. Germline V gene data show CDR1 as NSQYPW and CDR2 as LRSPGD (reference sequence). The CDR3 region is CTCSADFWGLYEQYF. The CDR3 bases that were read are TGCACCTGCAGTGCAGATTTCTGGGGGCTCTAT.

This clone was detected a few times. Gene labels here are mouse ones. The read terminates 4 residues before the CDR3 end, so the remaining end is supplied by the germline J gene. The V and J genes are TRBV31 and TRBJ2-1; 9 bases align to TRBD2. Per the germline V gene, CDR1 is GKSSPN and CDR2 is SITVG. The J segment lost 6 bases and the V segment lost 1 base, leaving 7 bases of the junction unmatched. The CDR3 has 15 amino acids. Partial CDR3 DNA: TGTGCCTGGAGTCCCTTGACTGGGGGACTTGCT. Protein sequence: CAWSPLTGGLA. From start to end, the CDR3 is CAWSPLTGGLAEQFF.

Note on this clone: The gene names given are mouse names. The CDR3 extends 4 residues past the end of the read, so its final part is completed from the germline J gene. This chain links TRBV5 with TRBJ2-3; D is perhaps TRBD2 (5 bases). CDR1 LGHNA and CDR2 YNLKQL come from the germline V gene (reference sequence). Trimming pared 0 bases from V and 0 bases from J, leaving 10 bases between. This CDR3 comprises 16 residues. The CDR3 bases that were read are TGTGCCAGCAGCCAAGATTGGGGAGCTAGTGCAGAA. It translates to CASSQDWGASAE. The whole CDR3 protein is CASSQDWGASAETLYF.

Comment on this clone: The database protein in TCRdb disagrees with the DNA translation at residue 13; the sequence shown here was translated from the DNA. Mouse gene names apply. Coverage ceases 3 residues before the CDR3 finishes, and the germline J gene fills in the end. V gene TRBV1 combines with J gene TRBJ1-6, with D possibly matching TRBD1 (6 bases). TRBJ1-6 is classed as an ORF, of uncertain function. The CDR3 has 16 residues. Germline-derived CDR1 and CDR2 are NSQYPW and LRSPGD (reference sequence). The V end was cut by 2 bases, the J end by 3 bases, with 11 bases between. The sequenced part of the CDR3 DNA is TGCACCTGCAGTGCACCGGACAGAAACTATAATTCGCCC. The encoded protein is CTCSAPDRNYNSP. The entire CDR3 protein is CTCSAPDRNYNSPLYF.

As to this clone: At residue 13, the translated DNA and the protein in TCRdb do not agree; the protein given here is derived from the DNA. Gene names refer to mouse genes. The DNA ends 3 residues before the CDR3 does, and the rest of the CDR3 is filled in from the germline J gene. This chain joins TRBV3 and TRBJ1-3, with 7 bases identical to TRBD1. The V gene end was trimmed by 1 base and the J gene end by 0 bases; junction bases not matched to a gene: 3. The CDR3 length is 16 residues. The V gene's germline CDR1 is SNHLY and CDR2 FYNGKV (reference sequence). Here the CDR3 reads CASSLVTGVSGNTLYF. The CDR3 DNA, read in part, is TGTGCCAGCAGCTTAGTCACAGGGGTTTCTGGAAATACG.

This clone was detected many times. The genes and germline here are from mouse. The CDR3 goes on 4 residues after the read ends, and that part is filled in from the germline J gene. The V and J genes are TRBV13-3 and TRBJ2-7; no definite D call. The CDR3 spans 14 residues. The germline V gene has CDR1 NNHDY and CDR2 SYVADS. The V gene lost 2 bases and the J gene lost 0 bases, with 9 bases spanning the gap. The CDR3 DNA, read in part, is TGTGCCAGCAGTGAGTTGCTGAGCTCCTAT. This sequence encodes CASSELLSSY. The whole CDR3 sequence is CASSELLSSYEQYF.

This clone came up many times. The gene names given are mouse names. From the germline J gene comes the end of the CDR3, since the read stops 4 residues before it. V and J are TRBV13-1 and TRBJ2-5; no definite D call. Germline loops: CDR1 NSHNY, CDR2 SYGAGN. The CDR3 length is 12 residues. The CDR3 spells CASSDAEDTQYF. Incomplete CDR3 DNA: TGTGCCAGCAGTGATGCAGAGGAC.

This clone occurred a few times. This likely traces to a read error, being one base from a far larger clone. The gene names given are mouse names. The CDR3 end lies 4 residues beyond the end of the read and is filled in from the germline J gene. This rearrangement joins TRBV16 to TRBJ2-1; the D is unclear. The ends were cut back, 5 bases at V and 3 bases at J, with 11 bases in the middle. The CDR3 has 14 residues. CDR1 is SGHSA and CDR2 is FRNQAP in the germline V gene. The CDR3 sequence is CASSLATTYAEQFF. CDR3 DNA, as far as it was read: TGTGCAAGCAGCCTCGCGACAACCTATGCT. The full variable domain, in which reference TRBV16 and TRBJ2-1 provide the parts outside the CDR3, is NAGVIQTPRHKVTGKGQEATLWCEPISGHSAVFWYRQTIVQGLEFLTYFRNQAPIDDSGMPKERFSAQMPNQSHSTLKIQSTQPQDSAVYLCASSLATTYAEQFFGPGTRLTVL.

With respect to this clone: Gene names are the mouse ones. The CDR3 is cut off 4 residues early in the read; its end comes from the germline J gene. V gene TRBV19 combines with J gene TRBJ2-2, with 9 positions matching TRBD2. This CDR3 has 16 amino acids. Germline CDR1 FNHDT, CDR2 SITEND (reference sequence). The trim removed 4 bases at V and 0 bases at J, leaving 4 bases unmatched. The CDR3: CASSLNWGANTGQLYF. The DNA read from the CDR3 is TGTGCCAGCAGTCTCAACTGGGGGGCAAACACCGGG.

In the case of this clone: The gene names given are mouse names. The read stops 4 residues short of the end of the CDR3; the missing end is completed from the germline J gene. The chain recombines TRBV1 with TRBJ1-4, with 7 bases fitting TRBD1. Germline V lookup: CDR1 NSQYPW, CDR2 LRSPGD (reference sequence). The CDR3 is 15 residues long. V lost 0 bases to trimming and J lost 5 bases; unmatched junction nucleotides: 3. CDR3 DNA (partial): TGCACCTGCAGTGCAGAGGGCAGGGGGAACGAA. It specifies CTCSAEGRGNE. The full CDR3 is CTCSAEGRGNERLFF. Filled out from reference TRBV1 and TRBJ1-4, the complete variable domain reads VTLLEQNPRWRLVPRGQAVNLRCILKNSQYPWMSWYQQDLQKQLQWLFTLRSPGDKEVKSLPGADYLATRVTDTELRLQVANMSQGRTLYCTCSAEGRGNERLFFGHGTKLSVL.